These 14 T cell receptor beta chains share one sample of origin, sequenced in a study of CD4 T cells in relation to SARS-CoV-2 and coronaviruses. CD4+ T cells from unexposed donors were obtained before the COVID-19 pandemic (2011-2018). The assay was immunoSEQ multiplex PCR, and TCRdb's table has in-frame clones only and misses some. The repertoire consists of some 65,000 clones, with about 89% occurring once and the leading ten covering 1.6%. The sequenced sample consisted of memory CD4+ T cells from PBMCs. The receptors come from a human donor in good health.

The rearrangement uses TRBV6-5 and TRBJ1-6, with D possibly being TRBD1 (6 bases). CDR1 is MNHEY, CDR2 SVGAGI, per germline. The CDR3 spans 16 residues. The V end lost 4 bases, the J end lost 6 bases, and 16 bases lay between the germline ends. The CDR3 DNA reads TGTGCCAGCAGTTCACCCAGAGGACAGAGTAATTCACCCCTCCACTTT. This encodes CASSSPRGQSNSPLHF.

This chain uses TRBV5-1 with TRBJ2-2; D possibly corresponds to TRBD2 (6 bases). The CDR3 extends over 15 amino acids. Germline loops: CDR1 SGHRS, CDR2 YFSETQ. With 4 bases removed from V and 7 bases from J, the gap between germline ends came to 17 bases. The CDR3 coding sequence is TGCGCCAGCAGCCTATTCGGGAGTGGGGACGGGGAGCTGTTTTTT. Its translation: CASSLFGSGDGELFF.

This sequence joins TRBV5-1 and TRBJ2-5; 12 bases fit TRBD2. Looked up from germline, CDR1 is SGHRS and CDR2 is YFSETQ. After removal of 0 bases from V and 9 bases from J, the junction contained 9 bases not matched to a gene. The CDR3 extends over 16 amino acids. CDR3 loop: CASSLGGLAGKRPQYF. CDR3 DNA sequence: TGCGCCAGCAGCTTGGGAGGACTAGCGGGGAAGAGACCCCAGTACTTC.

The rearrangement links TRBV4-2 to TRBJ2-6; no definite D call. This CDR3 comprises 16 residues. Germline V CDR1 and CDR2: LGHNA, YNFKEQ. The ends were cut back, 0 bases at V and 0 bases at J, with 6 bases in the middle. CDR3 sequence: CASSQELRSGANVLTF. CDR3 nucleotides: TGTGCCAGCAGCCAAGAGTTGCGCTCTGGGGCCAACGTCCTGACTTTC.

The genes are TRBV3-1 (or the pseudogene TRBV3-2) and TRBJ2-1; a possible D gene is TRBD2 (6 bases). Germline CDR1 LGHDT, CDR2 YNNKEL (reference sequence). The length of the CDR3 is 15 residues. V dropped 1 base and J dropped 4 bases, with 11 bases sitting between them. Written as DNA, the CDR3 is TGTGCCAGCAGCCAAGGGGACTGGGCTTACAATGAGCAGTTCTTC. This codes for CASSQGDWAYNEQFF.

The chain links TRBV28 to TRBJ1-1; tentatively, D is TRBD1 (5 bases). The ends were cut back, 7 bases at V and 11 bases at J, with 20 bases in the middle. CDR1 and CDR2 (germline): MDHEN, SYDVKM. The CDR3 is 13 amino acids. The CDR3 loop reads CASNDPAQGWAFF. CDR3 nucleotide sequence: TGTGCCAGCAACGATCCAGCGCAGGGTTGGGCTTTCTTT.

The chain recombines TRBV30 with TRBJ2-2; possibly TRBD2 for D (5 bases). The CDR3 is 13 amino acids. Deletions cut 4 bases from V and 5 bases from J, with 11 bases between. Germline assignment: CDR1 GTSNPN and CDR2 SVGIG (reference sequence). CDR3 loop: CAWNVGGTGELFF. CDR3 coding DNA: TGTGCCTGGAATGTAGGAGGTACCGGGGAGCTGTTTTTT.

The V and J genes are TRBV11-3 and TRBJ1-1, with D tentatively TRBD1 (5 bases). V lost 3 bases, J lost 5 bases, and 10 bases lay in between. Germline V gives CDR1 SGHNT, CDR2 YENEEA. The CDR3 contains 13 residues. CDR3 region: CASSFAGLTEAFF. Written as DNA, the CDR3 is TGTGCCAGCAGCTTCGCAGGGCTTACTGAAGCTTTCTTT.

This sequence joins TRBV2 and TRBJ2-2; 8 bases agree with TRBD2. Trimming took 6 bases from V and 1 from J; bases not matched to a gene: 4. Germline CDR1 reads SNHLY; CDR2 reads FYNNEI. The CDR3 covers 15 residues. CDR3 in DNA: TGTGCCAGCAGGAGCGGGAGTTGGAACACCGGGGAGCTGTTTTTT. It specifies CASRSGSWNTGELFF.

The V and J genes are TRBV7-2 and TRBJ1-3, with 7 bases that match TRBD1. Germline trimming cut 1 base from V and 0 bases from J; bases unmatched to any gene: 6. Germline values: CDR1 SGHTA, CDR2 FQGNSA. This CDR3 region has 17 residues. CDR3 sequence reads: CASSLVLGGLSGNTIYF. The CDR3 region has the DNA TGTGCCAGCAGCTTAGTACTAGGGGGCCTCTCTGGAAACACCATATATTTT.

This sequence joins TRBV11-1 and TRBJ1-1, with D unresolved. Germline values: CDR1 SGHAT, CDR2 FQDESV (reference sequence). This CDR3 is 14 amino acids long. V was pared by 2 bases and J by 5 bases, with 12 bases between. CDR3 amino acids: CASSLRSGRTEAFF. CDR3 bases: TGTGCCAGCAGCTTAAGGTCTGGGAGGACTGAAGCTTTCTTT.

As DNA, the CDR3 is TGTGCCAGCAGCGTAGGGCACGAGCAGTACTTC. Its protein is CASSVGHEQYF. The rearrangement links TRBV9 to TRBJ2-7; D unresolved. Germline V CDR1 and CDR2: SGDLS, YYNGEE. V shed 0 bases and J shed 5 bases, with 3 bases lying between them. The CDR3 sequence is 11 residues long.

V and J are TRBV28 and TRBJ2-7; a possible D gene is TRBD2 (5 bases). The V end was cut by 8 bases, the J end by 1 base, with 15 bases between. The CDR3 is made up of 14 amino acids. Per the germline V gene, CDR1 is MDHEN and CDR2 is SYDVKM. CDR3 bases: TGTGCCAGCGGTGCAGGAGGTTCGTCCTACGAGCAGTACTTC. It translates to CASGAGGSSYEQYF.

The chain is built from TRBV6-5 and TRBJ2-7; D not resolved. Per the germline V gene, CDR1 is MNHEY and CDR2 is SVGAGI. V shed 6 bases and J shed 0 bases, with 15 bases lying between them. This CDR3 is 15 amino acids long. The CDR3 nucleotides are TGTGCCAGCAGGGACGGGTTACACCGCTCCTACGAGCAGTACTTC. Its protein product is CASRDGLHRSYEQYF.